The text below deals with one T cell receptor (beta chain). Produced via immunoSEQ multiplex PCR; TCRdb's table is partial and in-frame only. The repertoire holds approximately 50,000 clones, with about 95% as singletons. The record originates from a study of control samples from healthy donors and cancer patients. Germline V gene sequence: CDR1 MNHEY, CDR2 SMNVEV (reference sequence). Trimming pared 6 bases from V and 4 bases from J, leaving 12 bases between. The CDR3 length is 14 residues. This TCR came from a man younger than 45 in good health. Sample: blood. The chain is built from TRBV27 and TRBJ2-2, with D unresolved. In DNA form, the CDR3 reads TGTGCCAGCAGCCCCCTCCTAGGCACCGGGGAGCTGTTTTTT. This sequence encodes CASSPLLGTGELFF.